Below, 10 T cell receptor beta chains from the same sample are listed, as sequenced in a study of cytomegalovirus exposure and HLA in healthy donors. Here immunoSEQ multiplex PCR was the method, and the copy in TCRdb shows in-frame clones only, minus some. The sample consists of about 49,000 clones, 94% of them appearing once. Sequencing input: PBMCs. These receptors originate from a woman younger than 30 in good health and CMV-seropositive.

The rearrangement uses TRBV5-4 and TRBJ2-7, with D tentatively TRBD1 (5 bases). The CDR3 length is 14 residues. V gave up 2 bases and J gave up 2 bases, with 11 bases separating them. Per the germline V gene, CDR1 is SGHNT and CDR2 is YYREEE (reference sequence). In DNA form, the CDR3 reads TGTGCCAGCAGCTTAGACAGAGCTACCTACGAGCAGTACTTC. Translated: CASSLDRATYEQYF.

This clone was seen only a few times. Other DNA sequences within the sample encode an identical CDR3. This chain links TRBV6-4 with TRBJ2-3, with 9 bases matching TRBD2. This CDR3 spans 15 amino acids. V lost 0 bases and J lost 4; bases outside the gene matches: 2. Germline-derived CDR1 and CDR2 are MRHNA and SNTAGT. CDR3 DNA sequence: TGTGCCAGCAGTGACTCTAGCGGGAGCGCAGATACGCAGTATTTT. This codes for CASSDSSGSADTQYF.

The V call is TRBV30, the J call TRBJ2-2; D is uncertain. CDR1 is GTSNPN, CDR2 SVGIG, per germline (reference sequence). Trimming took off 3 bases at V and 5 bases at J, with 13 bases between the two ends. The CDR3 is made up of 14 amino acids. The CDR3 DNA sequence: TGTGCCTGGAGACTTTCCTTGAGGACCGGGGAGCTGTTTTTT. Amino acids: CAWRLSLRTGELFF.

This chain connects TRBV6-1 to TRBJ1-2, with D perhaps TRBD1 (5 bases). CDR3 length equals 18 residues. V shed 2 bases and J shed 2 bases, with 21 bases lying between them. CDR1 and CDR2 from the germline V gene are MNHNS and SASEGT. CDR3 in amino acids: CASSEPRRSGATNYGYTF. The CDR3 region has the DNA TGTGCCAGCAGTGAACCCCGCCGTAGCGGGGCCACCAACTATGGCTACACCTTC.

The J gene is TRBJ1-4, the V gene TRBV28; 10 bases match TRBD1. The V gene's germline CDR1 is MDHEN and CDR2 SYDVKM. This CDR3 spans 16 amino acids. V trimming: 4 bases; J trimming: 6 bases; junction bases outside the gene matches: 8. The CDR3 DNA is TGTGCCAGCAGTTCTTGGCAGGGGACAGGGGATGAAAAACTGTTTTTT. Translation: CASSSWQGTGDEKLFF.

This chain uses TRBV28 with TRBJ1-5; D gene ambiguous. The CDR3 is 12 residues long. Trimming stripped 2 bases from V and 4 bases from J, with 3 bases between. From germline, CDR1 is MDHEN and CDR2 SYDVKM. The CDR3 spells CASSLENQPQHF. As DNA, the CDR3 is TGTGCCAGCAGTTTAGAGAATCAGCCCCAGCATTTT. The whole variable domain, remainder taken from reference TRBV28 and TRBJ1-5, is DVKVTQSSRYLVKRTGEKVFLECVQDMDHENMFWYRQDPGLGLRLIYFSYDVKMKEKGDIPEGYSVSREKKERFSLILESASTNQTSMYLCASSLENQPQHFGDGTRLSIL.

This clone was counted between two and nine times. The chain recombines TRBV30 with TRBJ2-7; perhaps TRBD2 as D (6 bases). The CDR3 contains 11 residues. V was clipped by 0 bases and J by 7 bases, with 7 bases between them. Per the germline V gene, CDR1 is GTSNPN and CDR2 is SVGIG (reference sequence). The CDR3 bases are TGTGCCTGGAGTGTTGGAGGGGAGCAGTACTTC. It codes for CAWSVGGEQYF.

The rearrangement links TRBV6-4 to TRBJ2-1; 13 positions agree with TRBD2. Looked up from germline, CDR1 is MRHNA and CDR2 is SNTAGT. The CDR3 covers 16 residues. Losses at the gene ends were 2 bases for V and 8 bases for J; bases not matched to a gene: 6. In nucleotides, the CDR3 is TGTGCCAGCAGTGACGGACTAGCGGGAGAAATCGATGAGCAGTTCTTC. It specifies CASSDGLAGEIDEQFF.

The gene calls are TRBV5-4 and TRBJ2-3; 11 bases match TRBD2. With 3 bases clipped from V and 0 bases from J, the junction kept 3 bases outside the gene matches. The CDR3 loop spans 16 amino acids. CDR1 is SGHNT, CDR2 YYREEE, per germline (reference sequence). In nucleotides, the CDR3 is TGTGCCAGCAGCTCGACTAGCGGGGCTAGCACAGATACGCAGTATTTT. Amino acids: CASSSTSGASTDTQYF.

J is TRBJ2-7 and V is TRBV5-4; TRBD1 matches 8 bases. The CDR3 covers 15 residues. CDR1 is SGHNT, CDR2 YYREEE, per germline (reference sequence). V gave up 2 bases and J gave up 5 bases; unmatched junction bases: 9. CDR3 sequence: CASSLGQGGGHEQYF. CDR3 bases: TGTGCCAGCAGCTTAGGACAGGGAGGAGGCCACGAGCAGTACTTC.